This T cell receptor beta chain was recovered during a study of cytomegalovirus exposure and HLA in healthy donors. Germline V CDR1 and CDR2: SGHTS, YDEGEE. The length of the CDR3 is 13 residues. Trimming took 4 bases from V and 4 from J, leaving 11 bases between them. Assay used: immunoSEQ multiplex PCR; TCRdb lists only in-frame clones, some missing. The repertoire holds under 130,000 clones, with about 88% as singletons. The specimen sequenced was PBMCs. V gene TRBV5-8 combines with J gene TRBJ1-2, with a possible D match to TRBD1 (5 bases). This clonotype was obtained from a woman aged 18-35 years in good health and CMV-seropositive. Written as DNA, the CDR3 is TGTGCCAGCAGCGACAAGCAGGGCTATGGCTACACCTTC. This codes for CASSDKQGYGYTF.